One sample yielded the 21 T cell receptor beta chains listed below, sequenced in a study of cytomegalovirus exposure and HLA in healthy donors. With 60 Vbeta and 13 Jbeta primers, the PCR was carried out. Profiling relied on immunoSEQ multiplex PCR, and the TCRdb table lists in-frame clones only, not all of them. Recorded for this sample: about 77,000 clones. The sample was PBMCs. The source is a man aged 50-60 years in good health and CMV-seropositive.

This rearrangement joins TRBV12-5 to TRBJ2-2; TRBD1 matches at 7 bases. There are 14 residues in the CDR3. J was trimmed by 4 bases and V by 5 bases; bases with no gene match: 4. The germline V gene has CDR1 LGHNT and CDR2 FRNRAP. For the CDR3, the DNA is TGTGCTAGTGGTGCCTCAGGGGGCACCGGGGAGCTGTTTTTT. It translates to CASGASGGTGELFF.

The chain recombines TRBV2 with TRBJ2-5; D perhaps matches TRBD1 (5 bases). CDR3 size: 13 residues. V gave up 6 bases and J gave up 2 bases, with 10 bases separating them. The germline V gene has CDR1 SNHLY and CDR2 FYNNEI. The CDR3 DNA sequence: TGTGCCAGCAGGGTAGACAGTCAAGAGACCCAGTACTTC. It translates to CASRVDSQETQYF.

The chain is built from TRBV5-1 and TRBJ1-1, with D unresolved. With 0 bases removed from V and 0 bases from J, the gap between germline ends came to 6 bases. This CDR3 region has 14 residues. Germline CDR1 and CDR2: SGHRS and YFSETQ. This CDR3 is CASSLVGVNTEAFF. CDR3 nucleotide sequence: TGCGCCAGCAGCTTGGTCGGGGTGAACACTGAAGCTTTCTTT.

The chain uses TRBV2 and TRBJ2-7; 8 bases align to TRBD2. This CDR3 contains 14 residues. J lost 7 bases, V lost 5 bases, and 10 bases had no gene match. In germline, CDR1 is SNHLY, CDR2 FYNNEI. CDR3 in amino acids: CASSPSRGGREQYV. The CDR3, as DNA: TGTGCCAGCAGTCCTTCCCGGGGGGGGCGTGAGCAGTACGTC.

The gene calls are TRBV6-6 and TRBJ2-1; 7 nucleotides align to TRBD2. The germline V gene has CDR1 MNHNY and CDR2 SVGAGI (reference sequence). V lost 6 bases, J lost 6 bases, and 8 bases stayed unmatched. The CDR3 extends over 14 amino acids. CDR3: CASRQLVAGNEQFF. The CDR3 coding sequence is TGTGCCAGCAGGCAACTAGTAGCGGGCAATGAGCAGTTCTTC.

The genes are TRBV7-8 and TRBJ1-1; 7 positions agree with TRBD1. Per germline, CDR1 SGHVS and CDR2 FQNEAQ. After removal of 1 base from V and 10 bases from J, the junction contained 3 bases not matched to a gene. This CDR3 spans 12 amino acids. The chain's CDR3 is CASSLVSGGAFF. Here the CDR3 DNA reads TGTGCCAGCAGCTTAGTCTCAGGGGGAGCTTTCTTT.

The gene calls are TRBV18 and TRBJ1-2, with 8 bases fitting TRBD1. V was pared by 1 base and J by 4 bases, with 5 bases of the junction left unmatched. Germline V gives CDR1 KGHSH, CDR2 LQKENI. This CDR3 has 15 amino acids. In DNA form, the CDR3 reads TGTGCCAGCTCACCACAGGGACAGGCCCTCTATGGCTACACCTTC. Its translation: CASSPQGQALYGYTF.

The chain has TRBV18 and TRBJ1-1; TRBD1 matches 7 bases. Trimming cost V 4 bases and J 0 bases; bases outside gene matches: 2. Germline loops: CDR1 KGHSH, CDR2 LQKENI. The CDR3 is 14 amino acids. The CDR3 nucleotides read TGTGCCAGCTCACTCGGGACAGTGAACACTGAAGCTTTCTTT. Amino acid sequence: CASSLGTVNTEAFF.

The chain uses TRBV10-3 and TRBJ1-5; 7 bases match TRBD1. CDR3 length equals 14 residues. The ends lost 3 bases at V and 8 bases at J; junction bases unmatched: 7. Germline CDR1 reads ENHRY; CDR2 reads SYGVKD. The CDR3 sequence: CAISDSDRDKPQHF. The CDR3 nucleotides are TGTGCCATCAGTGACTCCGACAGGGATAAGCCCCAGCATTTT.

This chain connects TRBV27 to TRBJ2-5; 7 bases agree with TRBD1. The CDR3 consists of 15 residues. After removal of 5 bases from V and 1 base from J, the junction contained 7 bases not matched to a gene. The V gene's germline CDR1 is MNHEY and CDR2 SMNVEV (reference sequence). Here the CDR3 reads CASSPEDRVQETQYF. CDR3 coding DNA: TGTGCCAGCAGTCCGGAAGACAGGGTCCAAGAGACCCAGTACTTC.

The chain is built from TRBV28 and TRBJ1-2, with TRBD1 as a possible D gene (5 bases). The CDR3 is 13 residues long. CDR1 is MDHEN and CDR2 is SYDVKM in the germline V gene. V was pared by 8 bases and J by 4 bases, with 14 bases between. The chain's CDR3 is CASRPGVGYGYTF. The CDR3 DNA is TGTGCCAGCCGCCCGGGGGTGGGCTATGGCTACACCTTC.

V and J are TRBV4-1 and TRBJ2-7, with 8 positions matching TRBD2. CDR3 length: 15 residues. Losses at the gene ends were 0 bases for V and 3 bases for J; bases not matched to a gene: 4. In germline, CDR1 is MGHRA, CDR2 YSYEKL. The CDR3 reads CASSQDTGTSYEQYF. CDR3 nucleotide sequence: TGCGCCAGCAGCCAAGATACAGGGACTAGCTACGAGCAGTACTTC.

The DNA for the CDR3 is TGTGCCAGCAGCTTGGGGGGACTAGGGCCCTACGAGCAGTACGTC. Amino acids: CASSLGGLGPYEQYV. V gene TRBV5-6 combines with J gene TRBJ2-7; the match to TRBD2 covers 8 bases. The CDR3 contains 15 residues. Trimming took 0 bases from V and 2 from J; bases not matched to a gene: 4. The germline V gene encodes CDR1 SGHDT and CDR2 YYEEEE.

The V and J genes are TRBV28 and TRBJ1-3; D is possibly TRBD1 (5 bases). Germline loops: CDR1 MDHEN, CDR2 SYDVKM. The CDR3 is made up of 12 amino acids. Trimming stripped 8 bases from V and 3 bases from J, with 8 bases between. The CDR3 DNA reads as TGTGCCAGCGGGAGGGGTGGAAACACCATATATTTT. This codes for CASGRGGNTIYF.

The chain recombines TRBV5-6 with TRBJ1-2, with D unclear. Trimming left V 3 bases short and J 5 bases short, with 14 bases between. The V gene's germline CDR1 is SGHDT and CDR2 YYEEEE. CDR3 length: 14 residues. The CDR3 is CASSWGDRGYGYTF. CDR3 DNA: TGTGCCAGCAGCTGGGGAGACCGAGGGTATGGCTACACCTTC.

This chain connects TRBV28 to TRBJ1-5; D call uncertain. This CDR3 region has 14 residues. Germline CDR1 MDHEN, CDR2 SYDVKM. Trimming removed 8 bases at V and 3 bases at J, with 14 bases between. CDR3 nucleotide sequence: TGTGCCAGCTCCGGTACAGCCATCAATCAGCCCCAGCATTTT. The encoded protein is CASSGTAINQPQHF.

The chain recombines TRBV19 with TRBJ2-5, with 10 positions matching TRBD1. The CDR3 covers 15 residues. Per the germline V gene, CDR1 is LNHDA and CDR2 is SQIVND (reference sequence). V trimming: 3 bases; J trimming: 4 bases; junction bases outside the gene matches: 5. The CDR3 DNA follows: TGTGCCAGTAGTATCCGGGACAGGGGTATAGAGACCCAGTACTTC. This encodes CASSIRDRGIETQYF.

The V and J genes are TRBV19 and TRBJ2-2, with D possibly TRBD2 on 5 matching bases. V was pared by 5 bases and J by 6 bases, with 16 bases between. This CDR3 is 15 amino acids long. The V gene's germline CDR1 is LNHDA and CDR2 SQIVND (reference sequence). The CDR3 loop is CASSPRGTWPGELFF. CDR3 nucleotide sequence: TGTGCCAGTAGTCCACGGGGTACCTGGCCCGGGGAGCTGTTTTTT. The full variable domain, rest sourced from reference TRBV19 and TRBJ2-2, is DGGITQSPKYLFRKEGQNVTLSCEQNLNHDAMYWYRQDPGQGLRLIYYSQIVNDFQKGDIAEGYSVSREKKESFPLTVTSAQKNPTAFYLCASSPRGTWPGELFFGEGSRLTVL.

This chain joins TRBV4-2 and TRBJ2-5; TRBD2 matches at 8 bases. Per germline, CDR1 LGHNA and CDR2 YNFKEQ. This CDR3 has 16 amino acids. The ends lost 2 bases at V and 6 bases at J; junction bases unmatched: 11. CDR3 in DNA: TGTGCCAGCAGCCAACGGACTAGCCCCCTACTACAGACCCAGTACTTC. This translates into CASSQRTSPLLQTQYF.

V and J are TRBV5-8 and TRBJ1-4, with D hard to call. V lost 1 base, J lost 4 bases, and 14 bases lay in between. The CDR3 totals 16 residues. The germline V gene encodes CDR1 SGHTS and CDR2 YDEGEE. In DNA, the CDR3 is TGTGCCAGCAGCTTGATCACACAGCATTTTAATGAAAAACTGTTTTTT. Translating it yields CASSLITQHFNEKLFF. Together with reference TRBV5-8 and TRBJ1-4, the CDR3 gives the full variable domain: EAGVTQSPTHLIKTRGQQATLRCSPISGHTSVYWYQQALGLGLQFLLWYDEGEERNRGNFPPRFSGRQFPNYSSELNVNALELEDSALYLCASSLITQHFNEKLFFGSGTQLSVL.

The rearrangement joins TRBV19 to TRBJ2-3, with TRBD2 matching over 7 bases. Per the germline V gene, CDR1 is LNHDA and CDR2 is SQIVND (reference sequence). This CDR3 region has 18 residues. The CDR3 loop is CGPRKLEGLAVSTDTQYF. The CDR3 nucleotides read TGTGGTCCCAGGAAGTTGGAGGGTCTAGCGGTTAGCACAGATACGCAGTATTTT.